The entry below gives a single T cell receptor (beta chain) sequence along with its context. Antigen specificity is unknown. The data were obtained in a study of identifying expanded T cells in peripheral blood. Study-wide points: Across healthy donors, higher total template counts meant significantly greater roughly 2-week count variance. About 1.3 clones differed between technical replicates, versus approximately 17 and 20 over time.

During the collection period, no donor immune events like infections were recorded. The method was immunoSEQ multiplex PCR; TCRdb's version includes in-frame clones alone and lacks a portion of them. The table shows some 130,000 clones, with approximately 86% occurring only once. The sequenced material came from blood. This receptor was obtained from a person aged 18 to 75 in good health.

The CDR3 reads CASSLGDYEQYF. For the CDR3, the DNA is TGTGCCAGCAGTTTGGGGGATTACGAGCAGTACTTC. V gene TRBV28 combines with J gene TRBJ2-7; tentatively, D is TRBD1 or TRBD2 (5 bases each). The germline CDR1 and CDR2 sequences are MDHEN and SYDVKM. This CDR3 contains 12 residues. V was trimmed by 3 bases and J by 4 bases, leaving 7 bases between them.